This T cell receptor beta chain is drawn from a study of blood T cell repertoires in COVID-19 (dated by TCRdb to the early 2020s). A note on the overall study: Samples covering the acute and convalescent phases of COVID-19 were provided by collaborators in the United States, Italy and Spain. Where available, HLA class I and class II types were taken from metadata supplied by the sample provider and were not determined by assay-based typing. Deeply sampled blood TCRbeta repertoires from subjects exposed to, actively infected with, or recovered from COVID-19 were included in the dataset. A de-identified subject ID, COVID-19 status, age in years and sex were almost always included in the sample metadata. The repertoires were released in a freely available public database intended as a resource for research on the immune response to SARS-CoV-2. The material from the prospective study consisted of cDNA or gDNA derived from T cells, B-cell-depleted T cells, or PBMCs. The samples were drawn from two sources: the first 160 participants of the ongoing ImmuneRACE study, and 1,254 subjects contributed by 6 global collaborators. The investigation overall reported the following: Clinical and demographic metadata were provided uncurated, with the amount varying by source and participant.

One collaborating source in Seattle enrolled patients while the patients were actively infected and followed the patients over time throughout the course of disease. The collaborating institutions used their own protocols to collect whole blood in K2EDTA tubes. For TCRbeta analysis, collaborators shipped samples in one of three forms: frozen whole blood, isolated PBMCs, or DNA extracted from either of those sample types. On this clone itself: Its binding antigen is unknown. Base qualities are not recorded, but no much larger clone differs from it by a single base.

TCRbeta CDR3 regions were amplified from genomic DNA by means of the immunoSEQ Assay, a bias-controlled multiplex PCR. From the authors' description of their analysis: The number of nucleated cells in each sample was estimated by amplification of reference gene primers within the assay. To quantify the absolute abundance of each unique TCRbeta CDR3 rearrangement, sequence reads were collapsed and filtered. Productive Simpson clonality was computed per sample as the square root of Simpson's diversity index over productive rearrangements. Imported from immuneACCESS, the table was reduced by TCRdb to in-frame sequences with V and J called. These copies leave out some clones; in studies compared against another copy, an unresolved V gene accounts for under half, and the cause of the remainder is not known. V and J calls and clone size are those listed in that table; D and trimming were worked out from the DNA. This sample holds hundreds of thousands of clones; around 90% were observed only once. Clones ranked in the top ten supply about 1% of the sample.

Measured from the cysteine to the phenylalanine, the CDR3 is 18 residues long. The read is trimmed to its CDR3 DNA, 54 bases read in frame from base 1. Relative to germline, V is 0 bases shorter and J is 2 bases shorter, with 20 bases between their ends. Reading the germline V gene (reference sequence) gives CDR1 MNHEY and CDR2 SMNVEV. This receptor chain uses TRBV27 and TRBJ2-7; possibly the D gene is TRBD2, per 5 matching bases. This sequence was found in a woman aged 40 to 50 with COVID-19, enrolled during active disease. The specimen was peripheral blood. The CDR3 corresponds to CASSLSKRVAGLTYEQYF. The nucleotides read TGTGCCAGCAGTTTATCCAAGAGGGTGGCAGGACTCACCTACGAGCAGTACTTC.